This T cell receptor beta chain was captured by sequencing in a study of PD-1 blockade in classical Hodgkin lymphoma. Study-level information: Nivolumab dosing for patients was 3 mg/kg, administered intravenously every 2 weeks. Study-level points and caveats: Still unresolved is the cause of the repertoire differences, which may be disease activity or prior therapy.

A remark on this clone: Its specificity is not known.

CDR3 length equals 16 residues. V was pared by 6 bases and J by 2 bases, with 14 bases between. Per the germline V gene, CDR1 is MDHEN and CDR2 is SYDVKM. In every patient, relapse followed autologous stem cell transplantation, while exposure to brentuximab vedotin differed. Profiling relied on immunoSEQ multiplex PCR, and the TCRdb table lists in-frame clones only, not all of them. The data show 90,000 to 120,000 clones, with approximately 90% seen just once and nearly 20% held by the top ten. The receptor's source is a human donor with classical Hodgkin lymphoma. V usage is TRBV28 and J usage is TRBJ2-6; maybe TRBD2 (5 bases). This specimen was peripheral blood mononuclear cells (PBMCs), taken before the second cycle of nivolumab. DNA for the CDR3: TGTGCCAGCAGCTTCGCTCTAGCCGCTGGGGCCAACGTCCTGACTTTC. Residues: CASSFALAAGANVLTF.